A selection of T cell receptor beta chains follows, all from one sample in a study of blood T cells in healthy people across ages. TCRdb reprocessed the 5' RACE reads with MiXCR, giving one entry per CDR3 protein. Seen here are approximately 800,000 distinct CDR3 sequences, around 25% observed once, and the top ten hold less than 3.5%. These data were also filed under a second study, of T cells of mothers and their children.

The sample taken for sequencing was blood. The receptors were gathered from a boy aged 5-17 years in good health. Each CDR3 is given with its conserved first and last residue. The D gene is left open where the match is weak. Size is stated for part of the rows, as once, few or many counts, or as a class when the clone is expanded.

d_call: -; clone_size: -; v_call: TRBV7-9; j_call: TRBJ1-1; cdr3_nt: TGTGCCAGCAGCGCCCCCGGCGGCACATCGAACACTGAAGCTTTCTTT; cdr3_aa: CASSAPGGTSNTEAFF
d_call: TRBD1; clone_size: few; v_call: TRBV6-5; j_call: TRBJ1-4; cdr3_nt: TGTGCCAGCAGTTCGTCCTTCGGGACAGGGGTCGGTTTAAAACTGTTTTTT; cdr3_aa: CASSSSFGTGVGLKLFF
d_call: TRBD1; clone_size: few; v_call: TRBV5-1; j_call: TRBJ2-5; cdr3_nt: TGCGCCAGCAGCTTGGCAGGCGACAGGGGCAACCAAGAGACCCAGTACTTC; cdr3_aa: CASSLAGDRGNQETQYF
d_call: -; clone_size: many; v_call: TRBV10-3; j_call: TRBJ2-3; cdr3_nt: TGTGCCATCAGTGCGACCCCGACCCGCACAGATACGCAGTATTTT; cdr3_aa: CAISATPTRTDTQYF
d_call: -; clone_size: few; v_call: TRBV27; j_call: TRBJ2-7; cdr3_nt: TGTGCCAGCAGTAATGGGGGGCCGCTCGAGCAGTACTTC; cdr3_aa: CASSNGGPLEQYF
d_call: TRBD2; clone_size: -; v_call: TRBV20-1; j_call: TRBJ2-7; cdr3_nt: TGCAGTGCTCATTCTAGCGGGGCCTACGAGCAGTACTTC; cdr3_aa: CSAHSSGAYEQYF
d_call: TRBD1; clone_size: few; v_call: TRBV18; j_call: TRBJ2-5; cdr3_nt: TGTGCCAGCTCTCCACTCCGGACAGGCCAAGAGACCCAGTACTTC; cdr3_aa: CASSPLRTGQETQYF
d_call: TRBD1; clone_size: many; v_call: TRBV10-3; j_call: TRBJ2-3; cdr3_nt: TGTGCCATCAGTGAGACGGGACAGATCACAGATACGCAGTATTTT; cdr3_aa: CAISETGQITDTQYF
d_call: -; clone_size: -; v_call: TRBV20-1; j_call: TRBJ2-3; cdr3_nt: TGCAGTGCTAGAGAACAACCTGGGGATACGCAGTATTTT; cdr3_aa: CSAREQPGDTQYF
d_call: TRBD2; clone_size: few; v_call: TRBV20-1; j_call: TRBJ2-3; cdr3_nt: TGCAGTGCTAGAGAGGCGGGGGGGGCAGATACGCAGTATTTT; cdr3_aa: CSAREAGGADTQYF
d_call: TRBD1; clone_size: -; v_call: TRBV29-1; j_call: TRBJ2-7; cdr3_nt: TGCAGCGTCACGGGACAGGGGTCCTTCTCCTACGAGCAGTACTTC; cdr3_aa: CSVTGQGSFSYEQYF
d_call: -; clone_size: few; v_call: TRBV20-1; j_call: TRBJ1-1; cdr3_nt: TGCAGTGCTAGAGAAAGGGCCGAGAAATGGAACACTGAAGCTTTCTTT; cdr3_aa: CSARERAEKWNTEAFF
d_call: TRBD2; clone_size: few; v_call: TRBV2; j_call: TRBJ2-5; cdr3_nt: TGTGCCAGCAGGAGCCCCGGTGCTAGCGGGGGAGGGACCCAGTACTTC; cdr3_aa: CASRSPGASGGGTQYF
d_call: -; clone_size: -; v_call: TRBV29-1; j_call: TRBJ2-3; cdr3_nt: TGCAGCGTTGATCGTCTAGCCGGCCTTGATACGCAGTATTTT; cdr3_aa: CSVDRLAGLDTQYF
d_call: TRBD1; clone_size: -; v_call: TRBV4-1; j_call: TRBJ2-7; cdr3_nt: TGCGCCAGCAGCCAAGCGGGACAGGGTAGGGGATACGAGCAGTACTTC; cdr3_aa: CASSQAGQGRGYEQYF
d_call: -; clone_size: -; v_call: TRBV9; j_call: TRBJ1-2; cdr3_nt: TGTGCCAGCAGCTCGTGGCAGAGCCCTCCCTATGGCTACACCTTC; cdr3_aa: CASSSWQSPPYGYTF
d_call: -; clone_size: -; v_call: TRBV10-2; j_call: TRBJ1-5; cdr3_nt: TGCGCCAGCAGTGAATGGCTGAGCAATCAGCCCCAGCATTTT; cdr3_aa: CASSEWLSNQPQHF
d_call: -; clone_size: -; v_call: TRBV5-1; j_call: TRBJ1-4; cdr3_nt: TGCGCCAGCAGCCCCGGTGGGGGTGAAAAACTGTTTTTT; cdr3_aa: CASSPGGGEKLFF
d_call: -; clone_size: once; v_call: TRBV5-1; j_call: TRBJ1-6; cdr3_nt: TGCGCCAGCAGCTTCAACTGGATCAGAAATTCACCCCTCCACTTT; cdr3_aa: CASSFNWIRNSPLHF
d_call: -; clone_size: -; v_call: TRBV4-1; j_call: TRBJ1-4; cdr3_nt: TGCGCCAGCAGCCAAGGTCAGGCGAACAATGAAAAACTGTTTTTT; cdr3_aa: CASSQGQANNEKLFF
d_call: TRBD1; clone_size: -; v_call: TRBV20-1; j_call: TRBJ1-6; cdr3_nt: TGCAGTGCTAGAGCAGGGACAGGGGAGTCACCCCTCCACTTT; cdr3_aa: CSARAGTGESPLHF
d_call: -; clone_size: -; v_call: TRBV6-5; j_call: TRBJ1-1; cdr3_nt: TGTGCCAGCAGTTCGAAAGGGGGATACACTGAAGCTTTCTTT; cdr3_aa: CASSSKGGYTEAFF
d_call: -; clone_size: -; v_call: TRBV3-1; j_call: TRBJ2-5; cdr3_nt: TGTGCCAGCAGCCAAGACGCCGGGGGCGTAGAGACCCAGTACTTC; cdr3_aa: CASSQDAGGVETQYF
d_call: -; clone_size: few; v_call: TRBV7-2; j_call: TRBJ2-5; cdr3_nt: TGTGCCAGCAGCTTAGGGGTTAGGGACTTCCAAGAGACCCAGTACTTC; cdr3_aa: CASSLGVRDFQETQYF
d_call: TRBD1; clone_size: many; v_call: TRBV13; j_call: TRBJ2-7; cdr3_nt: TGTGCCAGCAGCTCCGACAGGGGAAGGGGCGAGCAGTACTTC; cdr3_aa: CASSSDRGRGEQYF
d_call: TRBD1; clone_size: -; v_call: TRBV6-5; j_call: TRBJ1-6; cdr3_nt: TGTGCCAGCAGCTCTGACAGGGCCCCCCTCCACTTT; cdr3_aa: CASSSDRAPLHF
d_call: -; clone_size: few; v_call: TRBV7-6; j_call: TRBJ1-4; cdr3_nt: TGTGCCAGCAGTTCTCCGCGGACAGTCCCTACGGGAGAAAAACTGTTTTTT; cdr3_aa: CASSSPRTVPTGEKLFF
d_call: -; clone_size: -; v_call: TRBV9; j_call: TRBJ1-3; cdr3_nt: TGTGCCAGCACCCGGGCGGGCGTGGGCACCATATATTTT; cdr3_aa: CASTRAGVGTIYF
d_call: -; clone_size: many; v_call: TRBV12-3/TRBV12-4; j_call: TRBJ2-7; cdr3_nt: TGTGCCAGCAGCTTAAGCGGCTACGAGCAGTACTTC; cdr3_aa: CASSLSGYEQYF
d_call: TRBD2; clone_size: few; v_call: TRBV20-1; j_call: TRBJ2-5; cdr3_nt: TGCAGTGCTACTAGCGGGGGGGCCGTAAGGCAAGAGACCCAGTACTTC; cdr3_aa: CSATSGGAVRQETQYF
d_call: -; clone_size: few; v_call: TRBV7-9; j_call: TRBJ1-6; cdr3_nt: TGTGCCAGCAGCGCTTCGGGCAGATTTAATTCACCCCTCCACTTT; cdr3_aa: CASSASGRFNSPLHF
d_call: -; clone_size: -; v_call: TRBV28; j_call: TRBJ2-4; cdr3_nt: TGTGCCAGCAGTGCCAACGTGTGGGGAGACAAAAACATTCAGTACTTC; cdr3_aa: CASSANVWGDKNIQYF
d_call: TRBD1; clone_size: -; v_call: TRBV5-1; j_call: TRBJ1-2; cdr3_nt: TGCGCCAGCGGCTGGATTGGACAGGCCCTAAGGGTCGGCTACACCTTC; cdr3_aa: CASGWIGQALRVGYTF
d_call: -; clone_size: -; v_call: TRBV12-3/TRBV12-4; j_call: TRBJ2-2; cdr3_nt: TGTGCCAGCAGGGACTACACCGGGGAGCTGTTTTTT; cdr3_aa: CASRDYTGELFF
d_call: -; clone_size: -; v_call: TRBV29-1; j_call: TRBJ2-7; cdr3_nt: TGCAGCGTTGAACTAGGGGCAGGGGCTGAGTCCTACGAGCAGTACTTC; cdr3_aa: CSVELGAGAESYEQYF
d_call: -; clone_size: few; v_call: TRBV18; j_call: TRBJ1-2; cdr3_nt: TGTGCCAGCTCACCACCCAGCGGCTATGGCTACACCTTC; cdr3_aa: CASSPPSGYGYTF
d_call: -; clone_size: few; v_call: TRBV28; j_call: TRBJ2-7; cdr3_nt: TGTGCCAGCAGTGAGCTAGGCCGGTTGTTCTACGAGCAGTACTTC; cdr3_aa: CASSELGRLFYEQYF
d_call: -; clone_size: few; v_call: TRBV30; j_call: TRBJ2-5; cdr3_nt: TGTGCCTGGAGTGTAAAGGCAGAGGGGACCCAGTACTTC; cdr3_aa: CAWSVKAEGTQYF
d_call: -; clone_size: -; v_call: TRBV29-1; j_call: TRBJ1-2; cdr3_nt: TGCAGCGTTGATACAGGGAAGGATTATGGCTACACCTTC; cdr3_aa: CSVDTGKDYGYTF
d_call: -; clone_size: -; v_call: TRBV12-3/TRBV12-4; j_call: TRBJ2-3; cdr3_nt: TGTGCCAGCAGTTTAGTTTCCGGGAGAGGAGATACGCAGTATTTT; cdr3_aa: CASSLVSGRGDTQYF
d_call: TRBD2; clone_size: -; v_call: TRBV20-1; j_call: TRBJ2-3; cdr3_nt: TGCAGTGCTTCTCCGGGACTAGCGGGGGTTACAGATACGCAGTATTTT; cdr3_aa: CSASPGLAGVTDTQYF